This passage covers 5 T cell receptor beta chains from one sample sequenced in a study of blood T cell repertoires in COVID-19. TCRdb's copy holds only in-frame clones and misses some; the assay was immunoSEQ multiplex PCR. The table shows about 98,000 clones, with 82% occurring only once. Sequences were obtained from peripheral blood. The receptor set was obtained from a man at least 80 years old with acute or convalescent COVID-19.

This clone appeared once. The chain has TRBV7-2 and TRBJ2-6, with 9 bases aligning to TRBD1. Germline V gene lookup returns CDR1 SGHTA and CDR2 FQGNSA. The CDR3 has 18 amino acids. The junction had 8 bases not matched to a gene; V was cut back by 5 bases and J by 0 bases. CDR3 protein: CASSGRTGAFSGANVLTF. CDR3 in DNA: TGTGCCAGCAGCGGCAGGACAGGGGCTTTCTCTGGGGCCAACGTCCTGACTTTC.

This clone was picked up one time. The V call is TRBV14, the J call TRBJ2-1; D might be TRBD2 (6 bases). V was clipped by 4 bases and J by 7 bases, with 8 bases between them. Per germline, CDR1 SGHDN and CDR2 FVKESK. The CDR3 length is 12 residues. In DNA, the CDR3 is TGTGCCAGCAGCCGAGGGAGGAATGAGCAGTTCTTC. Translation: CASSRGRNEQFF.

This clone was seen a single time. The chain uses TRBV11-2 and TRBJ2-2; D remains ambiguous. Germline V gives CDR1 SGHAT, CDR2 FQNNGV. V gave up 0 bases and J gave up 6 bases, with 8 bases separating them. The CDR3 loop spans 14 amino acids. CDR3 nucleotides: TGTGCCAGCAGCTTAGATGCGTCTTCCGGGGAGCTGTTTTTT. It encodes CASSLDASSGELFF.

The chain combines TRBV27 with TRBJ1-2; 8 nucleotides align to TRBD1. The CDR3 is made up of 15 amino acids. The V segment lost 3 bases and the J segment 4 bases; nucleotides outside the gene matches: 7. Germline loops: CDR1 MNHEY, CDR2 SMNVEV (reference sequence). As DNA, the CDR3 is TGTGCCAGCAGTTTGGGACAGGCTAATGCCTATGGCTACACCTTC. Its protein is CASSLGQANAYGYTF.

The rearrangement links TRBV2 to TRBJ1-2; 11 bases map to TRBD1. J lost 4 bases, V lost 9 bases, and 7 bases had no gene match. Germline lookup yields CDR1 SNHLY and CDR2 FYNNEI. The CDR3 contains 14 residues. CDR3 in amino acids: CARDRGQWIYGYTF. CDR3 coding DNA: TGTGCCAGGGACAGGGGGCAATGGATCTATGGCTACACCTTC.